The T cell receptor (beta chain) under discussion was sequenced for a study of T cells in Graves' hyperthyroidism and ophthalmopathy. It was RNA transcripts that yielded the amplified TCR beta CDR3 regions. The HTBI set primed first-round TCR CDR3 RT-PCR. TCRdb processed the multiplex PCR reads anew with MiXCR; each CDR3 protein has one entry. The sample consists of under 800,000 distinct CDR3 sequences, 14% of them appearing once. This clonotype was counted at least ten times. It was considered stable Graves' hyperthyroidism when ophthalmopathy did not progress within 18 months. Every diagnosis used clinical symptoms, serum thyroxine and TRAb, thyroid ultrasound and orbital computed tomography. Germline V gene data show CDR1 as SGHTS and CDR2 as YDEGEE. CDR3 length: 14 residues. V lost 2 bases to trimming and J lost 9 bases; unmatched junction nucleotides: 8.

The chain employs TRBV5-8 and TRBJ2-1; TRBD2 agrees at 7 bases. What was sequenced was blood. This TCR came from a woman aged 18-29 years with Graves' hyperthyroidism. This CDR3 reads CASSFVSGGSEQFF. The CDR3 bases are TGTGCCAGCAGCTTTGTATCGGGAGGCTCTGAGCAGTTCTTC.